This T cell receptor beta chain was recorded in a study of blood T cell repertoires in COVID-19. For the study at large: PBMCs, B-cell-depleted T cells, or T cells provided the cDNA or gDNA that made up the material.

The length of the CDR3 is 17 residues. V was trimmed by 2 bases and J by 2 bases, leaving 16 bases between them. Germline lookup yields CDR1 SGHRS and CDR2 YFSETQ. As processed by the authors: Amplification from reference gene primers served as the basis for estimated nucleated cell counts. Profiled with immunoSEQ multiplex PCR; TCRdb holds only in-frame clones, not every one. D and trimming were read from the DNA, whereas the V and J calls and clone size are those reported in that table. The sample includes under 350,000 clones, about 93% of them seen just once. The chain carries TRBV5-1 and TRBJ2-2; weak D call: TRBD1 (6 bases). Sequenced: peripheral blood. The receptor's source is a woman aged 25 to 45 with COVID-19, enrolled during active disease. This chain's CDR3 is CASSFARGMVNTGELFF. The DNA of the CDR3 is TGCGCCAGCAGCTTCGCCAGGGGAATGGTCAACACCGGGGAGCTGTTTTTT.